This T cell receptor (beta chain) was retrieved from a study of OX40 agonist ivuxolimab in advanced cancers. The data were produced by immunoSEQ multiplex PCR, yet TCRdb's version contains in-frame clones alone and is incomplete. Of about 64,000 clones listed, roughly nine tenths are singletons. The CDR3 spans 16 residues. Germline assignment: CDR1 MDHEN and CDR2 SYDVKM. The J segment lost 5 bases and the V segment lost 6 bases, leaving 9 bases of the junction unmatched. This receptor was obtained from an adult with an advanced solid tumor such as melanoma, head and neck, liver or kidney cancer. The source material was CD4+ or CD8+ T cells sorted from blood, sampled in a trial of the OX40 agonist ivuxolimab. The chain is built from TRBV28 and TRBJ2-1, with 11 bases that match TRBD1. CDR3 sequence (DNA): TGTGCCAGCAGCTCCCCACCGGGACAGGGGGACAATGAGCAGTTCTTC. Residues: CASSSPPGQGDNEQFF. The full variable domain, completed using reference TRBV28 and TRBJ2-1, is DVKVTQSSRYLVKRTGEKVFLECVQDMDHENMFWYRQDPGLGLRLIYFSYDVKMKEKGDIPEGYSVSREKKERFSLILESASTNQTSMYLCASSSPPGQGDNEQFFGPGTRLTVL.